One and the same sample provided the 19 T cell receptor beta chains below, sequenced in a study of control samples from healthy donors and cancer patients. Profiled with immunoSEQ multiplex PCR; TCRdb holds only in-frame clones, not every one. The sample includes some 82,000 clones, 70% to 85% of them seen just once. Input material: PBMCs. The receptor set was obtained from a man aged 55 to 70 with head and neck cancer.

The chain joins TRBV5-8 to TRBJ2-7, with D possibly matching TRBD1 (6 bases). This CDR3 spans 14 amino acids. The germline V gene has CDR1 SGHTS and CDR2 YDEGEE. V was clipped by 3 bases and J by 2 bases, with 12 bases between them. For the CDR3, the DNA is TGTGCCAGCAGCTCCCGTACAGGGCCCTACGAGCAGTACTTC. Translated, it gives CASSSRTGPYEQYF.

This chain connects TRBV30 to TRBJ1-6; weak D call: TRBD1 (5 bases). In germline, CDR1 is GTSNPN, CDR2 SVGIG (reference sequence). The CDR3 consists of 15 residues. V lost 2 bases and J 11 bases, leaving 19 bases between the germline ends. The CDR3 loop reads CAWSSSGGGNPPLHF. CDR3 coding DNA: TGTGCCTGGAGTAGCTCGGGGGGGGGTAACCCACCCCTCCACTTT.

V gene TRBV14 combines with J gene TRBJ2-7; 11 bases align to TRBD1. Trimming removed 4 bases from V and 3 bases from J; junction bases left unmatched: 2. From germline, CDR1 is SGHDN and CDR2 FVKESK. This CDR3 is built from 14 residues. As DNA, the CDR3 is TGTGCCAGCAGCCGGACAGGGGGCAGCTACGAGCAGTACTTC. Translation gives CASSRTGGSYEQYF.

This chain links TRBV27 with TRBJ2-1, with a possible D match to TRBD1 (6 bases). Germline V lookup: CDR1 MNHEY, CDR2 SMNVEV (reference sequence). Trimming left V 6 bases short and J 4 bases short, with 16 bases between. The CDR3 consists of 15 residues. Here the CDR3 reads CASRNPRGSYNEQFF. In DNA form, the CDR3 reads TGTGCCAGCAGGAACCCCAGGGGTTCTTACAATGAGCAGTTCTTC.

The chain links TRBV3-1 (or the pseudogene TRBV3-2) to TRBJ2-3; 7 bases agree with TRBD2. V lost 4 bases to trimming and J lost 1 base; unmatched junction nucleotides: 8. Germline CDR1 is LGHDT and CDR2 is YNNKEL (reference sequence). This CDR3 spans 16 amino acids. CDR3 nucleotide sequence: TGTGCCAGCAGCCCTTTAGCGGGCACTGGCACAGATACGCAGTATTTT. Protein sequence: CASSPLAGTGTDTQYF.

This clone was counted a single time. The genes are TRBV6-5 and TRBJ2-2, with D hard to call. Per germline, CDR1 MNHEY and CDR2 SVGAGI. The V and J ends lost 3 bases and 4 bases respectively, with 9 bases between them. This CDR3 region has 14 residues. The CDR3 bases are TGTGCCAGCAGTTATAACAGAGCCACCGGGGAGCTGTTTTTT. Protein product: CASSYNRATGELFF.

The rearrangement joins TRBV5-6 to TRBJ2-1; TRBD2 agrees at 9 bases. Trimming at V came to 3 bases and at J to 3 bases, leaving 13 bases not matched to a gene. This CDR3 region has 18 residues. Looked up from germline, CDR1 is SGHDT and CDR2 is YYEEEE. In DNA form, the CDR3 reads TGTGCCAGCAGCTCAACCACCCCCGCGGGAGGGAACTACAATGAGCAGTTCTTC. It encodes CASSSTTPAGGNYNEQFF. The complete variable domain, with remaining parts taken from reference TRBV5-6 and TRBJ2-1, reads DAGVTQSPTHLIKTRGQQVTLRCSPKSGHDTVSWYQQALGQGPQFIFQYYEEEERQRGNFPDRFSGHQFPNYSSELNVNALLLGDSALYLCASSSTTPAGGNYNEQFFGPGTRLTVL.

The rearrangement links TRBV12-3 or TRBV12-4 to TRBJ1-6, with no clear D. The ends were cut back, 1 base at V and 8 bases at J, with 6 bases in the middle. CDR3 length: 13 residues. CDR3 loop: CASSLVRDSPLHF. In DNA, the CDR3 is TGTGCCAGCAGTTTAGTTAGGGATTCACCCCTCCACTTT.

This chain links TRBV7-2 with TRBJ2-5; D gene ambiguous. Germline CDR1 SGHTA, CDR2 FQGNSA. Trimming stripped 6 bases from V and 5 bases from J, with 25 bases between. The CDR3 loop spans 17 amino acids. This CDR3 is CASSYQITLAGVETQYF. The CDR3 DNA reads TGTGCCAGCAGTTACCAGATCACACTCGCTGGGGTGGAGACCCAGTACTTC.

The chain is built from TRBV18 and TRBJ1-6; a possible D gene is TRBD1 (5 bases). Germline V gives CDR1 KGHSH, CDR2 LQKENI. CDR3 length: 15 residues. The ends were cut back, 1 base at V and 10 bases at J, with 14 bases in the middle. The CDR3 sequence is CASSPRKGDGSPLHF. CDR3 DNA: TGTGCCAGCTCACCACGCAAAGGGGACGGATCACCCCTCCACTTT.

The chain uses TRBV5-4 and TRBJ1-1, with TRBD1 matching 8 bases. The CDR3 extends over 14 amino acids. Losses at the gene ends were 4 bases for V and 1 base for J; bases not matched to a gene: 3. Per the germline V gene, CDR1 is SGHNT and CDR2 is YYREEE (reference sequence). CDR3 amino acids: CASSVGQGNTEAFF. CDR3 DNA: TGTGCCAGCAGCGTTGGACAGGGGAACACTGAAGCTTTCTTT. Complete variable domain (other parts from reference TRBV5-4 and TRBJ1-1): ETGVTQSPTHLIKTRGQQVTLRCSSQSGHNTVSWYQQALGQGPQFIFQYYREEENGRGNFPPRFSGLQFPNYSSELNVNALELDDSALYLCASSVGQGNTEAFFGQGTRLTVV.

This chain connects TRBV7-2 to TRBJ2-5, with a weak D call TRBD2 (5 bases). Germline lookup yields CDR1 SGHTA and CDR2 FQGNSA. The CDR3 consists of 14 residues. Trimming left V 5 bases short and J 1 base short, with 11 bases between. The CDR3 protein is CASSPSSVQETQYF. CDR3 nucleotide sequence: TGTGCCAGCAGCCCCAGTAGCGTCCAAGAGACCCAGTACTTC.

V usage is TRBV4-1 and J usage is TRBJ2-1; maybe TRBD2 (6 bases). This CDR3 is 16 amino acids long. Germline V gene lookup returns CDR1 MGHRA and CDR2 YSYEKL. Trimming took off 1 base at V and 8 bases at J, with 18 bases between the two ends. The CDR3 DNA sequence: TGCGCCAGCAGCCAAGGGGCTAGCGCTCTTGACGATGAGCAGTTCTTC. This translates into CASSQGASALDDEQFF.

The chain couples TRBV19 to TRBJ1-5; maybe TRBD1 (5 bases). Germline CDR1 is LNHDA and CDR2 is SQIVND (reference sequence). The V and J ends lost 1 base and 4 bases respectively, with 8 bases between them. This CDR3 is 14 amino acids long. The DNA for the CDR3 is TGTGCCAGTAGTATAGGCTGGGGGAATCAGCCCCAGCATTTT. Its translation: CASSIGWGNQPQHF.

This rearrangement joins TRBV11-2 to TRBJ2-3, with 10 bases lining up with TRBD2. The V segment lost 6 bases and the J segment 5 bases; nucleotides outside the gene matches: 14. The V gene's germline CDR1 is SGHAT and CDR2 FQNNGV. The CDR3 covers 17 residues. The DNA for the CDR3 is TGTGCCAGCAGGGTTTGGAGGAGCGGGAGGGCGGGAGATACGCAGTATTTT. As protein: CASRVWRSGRAGDTQYF.

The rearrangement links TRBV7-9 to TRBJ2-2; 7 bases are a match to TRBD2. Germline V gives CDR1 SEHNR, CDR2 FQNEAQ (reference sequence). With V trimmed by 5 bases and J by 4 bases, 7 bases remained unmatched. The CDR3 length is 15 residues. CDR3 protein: CASSPRASGTGELFF. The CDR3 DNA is TGTGCCAGCAGCCCCCGGGCTAGCGGCACCGGGGAGCTGTTTTTT.

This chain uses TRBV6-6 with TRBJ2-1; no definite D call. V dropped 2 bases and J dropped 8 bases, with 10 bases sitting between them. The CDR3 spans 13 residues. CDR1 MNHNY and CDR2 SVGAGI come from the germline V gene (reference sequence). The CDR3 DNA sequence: TGTGCCAGCAGTTACGGTTCGGACGATGAGCAGTTCTTC. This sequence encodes CASSYGSDDEQFF.

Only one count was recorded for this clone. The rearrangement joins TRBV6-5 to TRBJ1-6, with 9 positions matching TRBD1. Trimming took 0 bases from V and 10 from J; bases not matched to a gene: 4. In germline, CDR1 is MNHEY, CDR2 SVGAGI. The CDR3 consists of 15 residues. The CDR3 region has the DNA TGTGCCAGCAGTTACTCGGACAGGGGAACGTCACCCCTCCACTTT. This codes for CASSYSDRGTSPLHF.

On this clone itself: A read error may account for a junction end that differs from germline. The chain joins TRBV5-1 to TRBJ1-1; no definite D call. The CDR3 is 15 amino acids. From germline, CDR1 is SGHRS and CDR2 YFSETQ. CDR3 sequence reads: CASSLLAGVNTEAFF. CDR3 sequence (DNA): TGCGCCAGCAGCTTGCTAGCCGGGGTGAATACTGAAGCTTTCTTT.